The clone carrying this T cell receptor beta chain was observed a single time. This entry is derived from a study of blood T cell repertoires in COVID-19. Sequencing was performed with immunoSEQ multiplex PCR; in TCRdb, only in-frame clones are kept and a portion is missing. The profile shows roughly 200,000 clones, 80% to 85% of them singletons. The germline V gene has CDR1 SGHVS and CDR2 FNYEAQ. The germline V and J ends were trimmed by 4 bases and 2 bases, with 5 bases remaining between them. This CDR3 region has 13 residues. Material for sequencing was peripheral blood. The source is a woman older than 75 with COVID-19, enrolled during active disease. The chain uses TRBV7-6 and TRBJ2-2; the D is unclear. CDR3 in DNA: TGTGCCAGCAGCTCCCTCAACACCGGGGAGCTGTTTTTT. Amino acids: CASSSLNTGELFF.